The entry below describes one T cell receptor beta chain. The sample belongs to a study of tumor-infiltrating lymphocytes in glioblastoma multiforme. V lost 0 bases and J 7 bases, leaving 19 bases between the germline ends. From germline, CDR1 is SGHNT and CDR2 YENEEA. The CDR3 runs to 17 residues. TCR beta libraries were built from RNA through three nested multiplex PCR rounds using modified ARM-PCR. These TCRB libraries lack any described unique molecular identifiers. TCRdb analysed the multiplex PCR reads with MiXCR anew, one entry per CDR3 protein. The sample has just under 20,000 distinct CDR3 sequences; 55% to 75% are singletons.

Sequenced: peripheral blood. The TCR originated in a male donor with glioblastoma. The J gene is TRBJ2-1, the V gene TRBV11-3, with D perhaps assigned TRBD1 or TRBD2 (6 bases each). Written as DNA, the CDR3 is TGTGCCAGCAGCTTAGAGGGGGCGGGACACGGTGTGAATGAGCAGTTCTTC. As protein: CASSLEGAGHGVNEQFF.